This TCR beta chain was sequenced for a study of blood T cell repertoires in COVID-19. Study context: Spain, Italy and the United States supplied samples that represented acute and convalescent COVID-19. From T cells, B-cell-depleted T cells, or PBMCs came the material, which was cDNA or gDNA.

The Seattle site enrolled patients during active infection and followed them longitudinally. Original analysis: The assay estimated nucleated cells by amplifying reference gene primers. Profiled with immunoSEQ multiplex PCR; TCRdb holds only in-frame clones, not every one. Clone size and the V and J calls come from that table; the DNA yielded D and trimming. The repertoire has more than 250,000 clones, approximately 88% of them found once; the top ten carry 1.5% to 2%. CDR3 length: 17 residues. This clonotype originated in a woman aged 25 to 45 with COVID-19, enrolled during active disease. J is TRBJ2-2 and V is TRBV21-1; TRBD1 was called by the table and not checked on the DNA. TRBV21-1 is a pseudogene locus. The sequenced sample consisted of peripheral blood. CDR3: CARSRGRQEGGTGELFF. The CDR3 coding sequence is TGTGCCAGAAGCAGGGGAAGGCAAGAAGGGGGCACCGGGGAGCTGTTTTTT.